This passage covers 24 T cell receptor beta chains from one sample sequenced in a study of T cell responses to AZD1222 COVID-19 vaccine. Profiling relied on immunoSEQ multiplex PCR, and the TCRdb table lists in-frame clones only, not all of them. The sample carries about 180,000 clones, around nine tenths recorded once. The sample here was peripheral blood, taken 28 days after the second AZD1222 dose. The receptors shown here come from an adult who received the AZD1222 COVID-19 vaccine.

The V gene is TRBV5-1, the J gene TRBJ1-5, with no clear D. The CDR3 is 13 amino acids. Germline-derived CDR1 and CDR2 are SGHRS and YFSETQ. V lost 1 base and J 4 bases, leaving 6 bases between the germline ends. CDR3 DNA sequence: TGCGCCAGCAGCTTGTCCCCTAATCAGCCCCAGCATTTT. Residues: CASSLSPNQPQHF.

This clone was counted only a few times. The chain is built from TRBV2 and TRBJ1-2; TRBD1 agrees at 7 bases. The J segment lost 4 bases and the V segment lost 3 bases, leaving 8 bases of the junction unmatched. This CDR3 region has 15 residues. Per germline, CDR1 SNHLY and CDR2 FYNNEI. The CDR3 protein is CASSEGGTALYGYTF. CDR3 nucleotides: TGTGCCAGCAGTGAGGGGGGGACAGCACTCTATGGCTACACCTTC.

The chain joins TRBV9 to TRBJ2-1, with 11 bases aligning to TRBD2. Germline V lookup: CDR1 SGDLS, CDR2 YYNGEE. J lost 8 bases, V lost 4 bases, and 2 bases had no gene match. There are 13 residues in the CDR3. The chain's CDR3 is CASSTSGGDEQFF. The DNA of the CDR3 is TGTGCCAGCAGCACTAGCGGGGGAGATGAGCAGTTCTTC.

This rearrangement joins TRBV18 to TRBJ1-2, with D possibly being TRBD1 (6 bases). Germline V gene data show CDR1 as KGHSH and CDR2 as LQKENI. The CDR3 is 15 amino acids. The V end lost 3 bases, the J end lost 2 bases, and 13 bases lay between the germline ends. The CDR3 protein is CASSPAVDSNYGYTF. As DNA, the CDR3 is TGTGCCAGCTCACCGGCAGTGGACAGCAACTATGGCTACACCTTC.

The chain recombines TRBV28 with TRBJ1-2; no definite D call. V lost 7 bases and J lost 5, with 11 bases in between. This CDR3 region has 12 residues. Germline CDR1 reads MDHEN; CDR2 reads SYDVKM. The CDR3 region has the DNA TGTGCCAGCACTAGGACGGCTTATGGCTACACCTTC. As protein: CASTRTAYGYTF.

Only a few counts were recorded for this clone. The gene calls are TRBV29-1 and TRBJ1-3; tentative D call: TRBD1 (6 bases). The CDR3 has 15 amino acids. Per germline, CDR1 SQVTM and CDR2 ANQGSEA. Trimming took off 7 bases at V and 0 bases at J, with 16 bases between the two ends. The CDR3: CSARGRRSSGNTIYF. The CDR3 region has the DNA TGCAGCGCCCGGGGGCGGCGCAGCTCTGGAAACACCATATATTTT.

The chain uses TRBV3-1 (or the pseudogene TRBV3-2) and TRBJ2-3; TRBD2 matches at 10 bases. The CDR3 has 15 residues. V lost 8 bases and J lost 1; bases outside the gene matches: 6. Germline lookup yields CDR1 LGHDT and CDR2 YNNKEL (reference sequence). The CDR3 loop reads CASRLGLAGTDTQYF. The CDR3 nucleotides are TGTGCCAGCCGACTCGGACTAGCGGGCACAGATACGCAGTATTTT.

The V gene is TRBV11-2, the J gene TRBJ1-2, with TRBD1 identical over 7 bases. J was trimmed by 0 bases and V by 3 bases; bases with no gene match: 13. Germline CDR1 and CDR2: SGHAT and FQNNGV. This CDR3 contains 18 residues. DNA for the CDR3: TGTGCCAGCAGCTTGCTAAGAGGCAGGACAGGTTCTAACTATGGCTACACCTTC. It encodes CASSLLRGRTGSNYGYTF.

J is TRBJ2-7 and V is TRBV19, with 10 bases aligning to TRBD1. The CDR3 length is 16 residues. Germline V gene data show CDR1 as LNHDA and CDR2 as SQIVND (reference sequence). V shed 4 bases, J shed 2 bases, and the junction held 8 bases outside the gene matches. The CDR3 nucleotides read TGTGCCAGTAGTACGACAGGGGGCAGTTCCCCCTACGAGCAGTACTTC. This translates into CASSTTGGSSPYEQYF. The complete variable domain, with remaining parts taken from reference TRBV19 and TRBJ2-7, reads DGGITQSPKYLFRKEGQNVTLSCEQNLNHDAMYWYRQDPGQGLRLIYYSQIVNDFQKGDIAEGYSVSREKKESFPLTVTSAQKNPTAFYLCASSTTGGSSPYEQYFGPGTRLTVT.

The CDR3 DNA reads TGTGCCAGTCGCCCGCAGAGGGATCAGCCCCAGCATTTT. Its protein product is CASRPQRDQPQHF. The chain uses TRBV19 and TRBJ1-5; D gene ambiguous. The CDR3 has 13 amino acids. Germline-derived CDR1 and CDR2 are LNHDA and SQIVND (reference sequence). The V end lost 8 bases, the J end lost 5 bases, and 13 bases lay between the germline ends.

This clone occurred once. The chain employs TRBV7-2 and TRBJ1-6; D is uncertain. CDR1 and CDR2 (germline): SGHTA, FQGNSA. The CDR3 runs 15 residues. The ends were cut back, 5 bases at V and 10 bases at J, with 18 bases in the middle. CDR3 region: CASSPEPALESPLHF. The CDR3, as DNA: TGTGCCAGCAGCCCCGAGCCAGCCTTAGAATCACCCCTCCACTTT.

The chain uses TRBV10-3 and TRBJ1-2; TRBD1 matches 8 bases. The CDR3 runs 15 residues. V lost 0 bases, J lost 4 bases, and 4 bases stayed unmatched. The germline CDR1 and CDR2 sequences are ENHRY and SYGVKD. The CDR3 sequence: CAISESGQAIYGYTF. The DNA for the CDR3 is TGTGCCATCAGTGAGTCGGGACAGGCGATCTATGGCTACACCTTC.

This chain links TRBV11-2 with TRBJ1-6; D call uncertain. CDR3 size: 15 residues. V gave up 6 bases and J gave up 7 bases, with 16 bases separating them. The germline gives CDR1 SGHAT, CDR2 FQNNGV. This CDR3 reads CASSIGPPPNSPLHF. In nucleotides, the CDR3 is TGTGCCAGCAGTATAGGGCCACCACCCAATTCACCCCTCCACTTT.

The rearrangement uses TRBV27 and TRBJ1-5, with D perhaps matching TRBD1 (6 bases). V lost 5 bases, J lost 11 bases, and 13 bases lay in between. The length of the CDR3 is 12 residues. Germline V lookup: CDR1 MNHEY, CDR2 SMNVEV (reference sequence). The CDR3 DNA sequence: TGTGCCAGCAGTCCCACTACAGGGTCCCAGCATTTT. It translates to CASSPTTGSQHF.

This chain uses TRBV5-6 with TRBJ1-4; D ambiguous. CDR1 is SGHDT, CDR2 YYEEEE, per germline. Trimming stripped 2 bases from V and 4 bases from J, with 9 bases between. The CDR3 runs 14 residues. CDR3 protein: CASSFWGINEKLFF. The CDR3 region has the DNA TGTGCCAGCAGCTTTTGGGGAATTAATGAAAAACTGTTTTTT.

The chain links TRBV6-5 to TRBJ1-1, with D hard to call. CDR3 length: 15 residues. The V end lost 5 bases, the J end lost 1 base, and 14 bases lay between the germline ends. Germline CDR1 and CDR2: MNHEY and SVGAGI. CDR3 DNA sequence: TGTGCCAGCAGTCGGATCGACGTTGCGAACACTGAAGCTTTCTTT. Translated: CASSRIDVANTEAFF.

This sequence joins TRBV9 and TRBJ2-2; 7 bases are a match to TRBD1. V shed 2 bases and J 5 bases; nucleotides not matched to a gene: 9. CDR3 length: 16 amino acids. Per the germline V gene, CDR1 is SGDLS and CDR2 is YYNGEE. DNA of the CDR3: TGTGCCAGCAGCGTGGCATGGACAGGCCCGACCGGGGAGCTGTTTTTT. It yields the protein CASSVAWTGPTGELFF.

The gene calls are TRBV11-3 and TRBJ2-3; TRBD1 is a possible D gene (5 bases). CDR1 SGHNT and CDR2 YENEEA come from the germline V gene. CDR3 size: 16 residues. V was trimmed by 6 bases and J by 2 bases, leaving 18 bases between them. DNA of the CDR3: TGTGCCAGCAGTCATGGTCGGACACCTGACACAGATACGCAGTATTTT. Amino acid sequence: CASSHGRTPDTDTQYF. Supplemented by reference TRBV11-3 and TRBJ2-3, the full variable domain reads EAGVVQSPRYKIIEKKQPVAFWCNPISGHNTLYWYLQNLGQGPELLIRYENEEAVDDSQLPKDRFSAERLKGVDSTLKIQPAELGDSAVYLCASSHGRTPDTDTQYFGPGTRLTVL.

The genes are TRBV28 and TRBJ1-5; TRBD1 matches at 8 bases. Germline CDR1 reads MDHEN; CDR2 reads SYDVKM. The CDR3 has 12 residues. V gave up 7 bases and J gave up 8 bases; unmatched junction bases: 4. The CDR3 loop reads CASNRGKEPQHF. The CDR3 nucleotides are TGTGCCAGCAACAGGGGGAAGGAGCCCCAGCATTTT.

CDR3 loop: CASSHIAGGAYNEQFF. The CDR3 nucleotides read TGTGCCAGCAGCCATATAGCGGGGGGGGCTTACAATGAGCAGTTCTTC. The chain joins TRBV3-1 (or the pseudogene TRBV3-2) to TRBJ2-1, with 11 bases matching TRBD2. With V trimmed by 3 bases and J by 4 bases, 5 bases remained unmatched. Per the germline V gene, CDR1 is LGHDT and CDR2 is YNNKEL (reference sequence). The CDR3 loop spans 16 amino acids.

The CDR3, as DNA: TGCAGCGTTGGCGTAGGACAGGGAGGTTCCAACGAGCAGTACTTC. It yields the protein CSVGVGQGGSNEQYF. The V and J genes are TRBV29-1 and TRBJ2-7, with 8 bases that match TRBD1. CDR3 size: 15 residues. The germline CDR1 and CDR2 sequences are SQVTM and ANQGSEA. V was clipped by 4 bases and J by 5 bases; unmatched bases: 13.

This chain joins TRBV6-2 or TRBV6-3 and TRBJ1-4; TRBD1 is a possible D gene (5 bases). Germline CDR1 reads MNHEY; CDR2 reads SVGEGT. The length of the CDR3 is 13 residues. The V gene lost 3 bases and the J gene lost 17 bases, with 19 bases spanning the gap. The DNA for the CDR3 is TGTGCCAGCAGTTATTTTTCCGAATCGGGACGCTTTTTT. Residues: CASSYFSESGRFF.

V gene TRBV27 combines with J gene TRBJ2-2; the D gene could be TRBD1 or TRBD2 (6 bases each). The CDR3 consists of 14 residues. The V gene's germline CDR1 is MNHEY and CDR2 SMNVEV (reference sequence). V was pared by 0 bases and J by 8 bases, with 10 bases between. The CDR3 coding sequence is TGTGCCAGCAGTTTATCCGGGGGCGGGGGGGAGCTGTTTTTT. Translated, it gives CASSLSGGGGELFF.

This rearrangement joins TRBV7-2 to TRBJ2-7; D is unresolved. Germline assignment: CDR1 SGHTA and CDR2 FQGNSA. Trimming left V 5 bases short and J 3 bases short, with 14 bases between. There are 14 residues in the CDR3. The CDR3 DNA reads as TGTGCCAGCAGCCCTCGGAACAATCTCTACGAGCAGTACTTC. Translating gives CASSPRNNLYEQYF.